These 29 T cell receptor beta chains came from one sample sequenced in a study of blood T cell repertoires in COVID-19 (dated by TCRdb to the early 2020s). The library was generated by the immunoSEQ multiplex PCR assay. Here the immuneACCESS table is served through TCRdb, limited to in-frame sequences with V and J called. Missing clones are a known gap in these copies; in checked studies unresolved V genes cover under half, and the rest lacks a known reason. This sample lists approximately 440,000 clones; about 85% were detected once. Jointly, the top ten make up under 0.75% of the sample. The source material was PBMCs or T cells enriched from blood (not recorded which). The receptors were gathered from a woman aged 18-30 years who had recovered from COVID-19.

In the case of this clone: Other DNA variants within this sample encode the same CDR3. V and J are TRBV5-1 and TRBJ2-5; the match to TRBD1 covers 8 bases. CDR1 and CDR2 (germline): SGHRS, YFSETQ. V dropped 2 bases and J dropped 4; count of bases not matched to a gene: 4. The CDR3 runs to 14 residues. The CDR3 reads CASSFQGAGETQYF. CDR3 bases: TGCGCCAGCAGCTTCCAGGGGGCGGGAGAGACCCAGTACTTC. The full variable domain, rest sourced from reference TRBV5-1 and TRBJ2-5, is KAGVTQTPRYLIKTRGQQVTLSCSPISGHRSVSWYQQTPGQGLQFLFEYFSETQRNKGNFPGRFSGRQFSNSRSEMNVSTLELGDSALYLCASSFQGAGETQYFGPGTRLLVL.

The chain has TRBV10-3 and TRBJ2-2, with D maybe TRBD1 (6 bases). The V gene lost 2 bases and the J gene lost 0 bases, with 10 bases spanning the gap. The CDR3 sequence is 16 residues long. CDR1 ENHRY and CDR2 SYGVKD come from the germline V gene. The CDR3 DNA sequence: TGTGCCATCAGTGAGGACAGGATCGCGAACACCGGGGAGCTGTTTTTT. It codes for CAISEDRIANTGELFF.

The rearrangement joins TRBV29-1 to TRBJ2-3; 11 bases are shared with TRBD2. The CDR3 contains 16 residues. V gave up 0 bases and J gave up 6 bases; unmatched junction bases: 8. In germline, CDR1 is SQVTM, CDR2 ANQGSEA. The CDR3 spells CSVEEGSSGGFDTQYF. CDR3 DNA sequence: TGCAGCGTTGAAGAAGGCTCTAGCGGGGGGTTTGATACGCAGTATTTT.

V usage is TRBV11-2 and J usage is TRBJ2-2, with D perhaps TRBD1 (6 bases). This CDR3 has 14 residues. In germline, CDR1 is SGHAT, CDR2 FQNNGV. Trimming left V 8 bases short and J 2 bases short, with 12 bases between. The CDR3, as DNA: TGTGCCAGCCTTACAGGGATTAACACCGGGGAGCTGTTTTTT. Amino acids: CASLTGINTGELFF.

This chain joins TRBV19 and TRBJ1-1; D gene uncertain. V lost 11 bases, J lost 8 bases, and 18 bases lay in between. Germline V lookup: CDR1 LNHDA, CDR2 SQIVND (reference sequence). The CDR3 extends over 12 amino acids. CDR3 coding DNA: TGTGCCGCTGCTGGTCCGCTGGGCGAAGCTTTCTTT. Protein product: CAAAGPLGEAFF.

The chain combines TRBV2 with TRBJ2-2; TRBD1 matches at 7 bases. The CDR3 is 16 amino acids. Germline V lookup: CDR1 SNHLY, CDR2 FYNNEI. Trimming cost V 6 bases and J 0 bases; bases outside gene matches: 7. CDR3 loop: CASRPGQVANTGELFF. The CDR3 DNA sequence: TGTGCCAGCAGGCCCGGACAGGTCGCGAACACCGGGGAGCTGTTTTTT.

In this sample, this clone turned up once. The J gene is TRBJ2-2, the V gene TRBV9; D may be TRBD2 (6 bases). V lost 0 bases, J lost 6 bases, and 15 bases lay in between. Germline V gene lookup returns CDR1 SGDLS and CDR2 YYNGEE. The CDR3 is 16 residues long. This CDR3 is CASSVATAGSAGELFF. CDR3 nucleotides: TGTGCCAGCAGCGTAGCTACTGCGGGGTCGGCCGGGGAGCTGTTTTTT.

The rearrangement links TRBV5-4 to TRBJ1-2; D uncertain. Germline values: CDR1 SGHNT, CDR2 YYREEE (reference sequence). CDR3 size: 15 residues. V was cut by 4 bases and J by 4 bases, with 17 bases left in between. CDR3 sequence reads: CASSQKVGDPYGYTF. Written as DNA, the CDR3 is TGTGCCAGCAGCCAAAAGGTGGGAGATCCCTATGGCTACACCTTC. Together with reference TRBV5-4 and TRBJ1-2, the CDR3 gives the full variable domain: ETGVTQSPTHLIKTRGQQVTLRCSSQSGHNTVSWYQQALGQGPQFIFQYYREEENGRGNFPPRFSGLQFPNYSSELNVNALELDDSALYLCASSQKVGDPYGYTFGSGTRLTVV.

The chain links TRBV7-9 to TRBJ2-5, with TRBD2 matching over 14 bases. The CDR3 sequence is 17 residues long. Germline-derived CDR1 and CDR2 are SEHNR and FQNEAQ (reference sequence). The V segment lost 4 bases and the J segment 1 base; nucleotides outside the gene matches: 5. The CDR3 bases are TGTGCCAGCAGCTCCCGGACTAGCGGGGGGCCCCAAGAGACCCAGTACTTC. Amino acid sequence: CASSSRTSGGPQETQYF.

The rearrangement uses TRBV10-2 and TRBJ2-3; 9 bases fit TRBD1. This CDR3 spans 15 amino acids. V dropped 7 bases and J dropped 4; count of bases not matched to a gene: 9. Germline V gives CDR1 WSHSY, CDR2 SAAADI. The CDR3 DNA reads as TGCGCCAGCACAAGAACGACAGGGGGATCAGATACGCAGTATTTT. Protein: CASTRTTGGSDTQYF.

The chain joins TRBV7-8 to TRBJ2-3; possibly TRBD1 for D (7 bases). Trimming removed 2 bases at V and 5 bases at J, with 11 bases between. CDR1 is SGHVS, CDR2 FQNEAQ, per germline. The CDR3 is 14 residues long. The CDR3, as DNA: TGTGCCAGCAGCTTACAGGGGGAGGAAGATACGCAGTATTTT. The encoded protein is CASSLQGEEDTQYF.

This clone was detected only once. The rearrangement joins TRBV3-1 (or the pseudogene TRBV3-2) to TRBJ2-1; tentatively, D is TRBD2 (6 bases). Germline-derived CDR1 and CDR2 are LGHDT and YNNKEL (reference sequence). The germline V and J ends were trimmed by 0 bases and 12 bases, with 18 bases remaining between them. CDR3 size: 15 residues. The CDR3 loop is CASSQDQNQLATQFF. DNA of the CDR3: TGTGCCAGCAGCCAAGATCAGAACCAACTAGCCACGCAGTTCTTC.

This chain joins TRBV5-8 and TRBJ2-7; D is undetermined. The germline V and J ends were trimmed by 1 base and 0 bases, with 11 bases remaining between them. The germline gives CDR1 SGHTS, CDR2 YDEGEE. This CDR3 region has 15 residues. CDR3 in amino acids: CASSLLSAVSYEQYF. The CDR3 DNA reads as TGTGCCAGCAGCTTGCTATCGGCGGTCTCCTACGAGCAGTACTTC.

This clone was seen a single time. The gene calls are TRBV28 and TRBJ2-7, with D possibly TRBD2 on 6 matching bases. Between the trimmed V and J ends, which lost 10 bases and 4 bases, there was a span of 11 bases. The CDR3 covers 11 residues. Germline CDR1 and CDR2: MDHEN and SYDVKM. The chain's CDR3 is CATGSLYEQYF. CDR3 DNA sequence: TGTGCCACCGGGAGTCTGTACGAGCAGTACTTC.

The CDR3 DNA sequence: TGTGCCAGTAGTCTCTCCGGTGGACAGGGGCTGTACGAGCAGTACTTC. This gives the protein CASSLSGGQGLYEQYF. V and J are TRBV19 and TRBJ2-7; TRBD1 agrees at 9 bases. Trimming cost V 5 bases and J 4 bases; bases outside gene matches: 12. The CDR3 totals 16 residues. Germline V lookup: CDR1 LNHDA, CDR2 SQIVND (reference sequence). The complete variable domain, with remaining parts taken from reference TRBV19 and TRBJ2-7, reads DGGITQSPKYLFRKEGQNVTLSCEQNLNHDAMYWYRQDPGQGLRLIYYSQIVNDFQKGDIAEGYSVSREKKESFPLTVTSAQKNPTAFYLCASSLSGGQGLYEQYFGPGTRLTVT.

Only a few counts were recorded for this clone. The CDR3 sequence: CASSKTGTGGSPLHF. CDR3 bases: TGTGCCAGCAGTAAAACCGGGACAGGGGGATCACCCCTCCACTTT. This chain uses TRBV27 with TRBJ1-6; 11 bases are a match to TRBD1. Germline CDR1 reads MNHEY; CDR2 reads SMNVEV (reference sequence). The CDR3 runs 15 residues. V shed 5 bases and J 10 bases; nucleotides not matched to a gene: 7.

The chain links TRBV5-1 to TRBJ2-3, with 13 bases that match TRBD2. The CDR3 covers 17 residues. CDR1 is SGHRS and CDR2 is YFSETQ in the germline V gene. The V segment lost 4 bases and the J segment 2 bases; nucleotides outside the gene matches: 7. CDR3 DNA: TGCGCCAGCAGCACCCGACTAGCGGGGGGACTCACAGATACGCAGTATTTT. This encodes CASSTRLAGGLTDTQYF.

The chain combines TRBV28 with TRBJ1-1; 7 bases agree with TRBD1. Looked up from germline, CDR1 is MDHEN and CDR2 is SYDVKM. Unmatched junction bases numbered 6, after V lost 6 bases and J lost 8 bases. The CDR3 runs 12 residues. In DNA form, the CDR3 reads TGTGCCAGCAGGTGGACAGGACAAGAAGCTTTCTTT. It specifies CASRWTGQEAFF.

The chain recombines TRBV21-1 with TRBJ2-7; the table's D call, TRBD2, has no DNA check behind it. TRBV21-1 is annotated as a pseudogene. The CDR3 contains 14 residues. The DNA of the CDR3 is TGTGCCAGCAGCAAAGGGATGGCGGGGATGAGGCAGTACTTC. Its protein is CASSKGMAGMRQYF.

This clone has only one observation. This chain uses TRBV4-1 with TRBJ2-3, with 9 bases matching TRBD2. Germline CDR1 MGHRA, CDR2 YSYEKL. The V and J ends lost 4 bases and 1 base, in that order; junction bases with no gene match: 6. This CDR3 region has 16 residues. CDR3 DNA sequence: TGCGCCAGCAGCCCTGGGCGGGGGGGCCGCACAGATACGCAGTATTTT. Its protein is CASSPGRGGRTDTQYF.

The CDR3 DNA is TGTGCCTGGAGTAGCGGGGCGGGGCAGTACTTC. Protein product: CAWSSGAGQYF. The rearrangement joins TRBV30 to TRBJ2-7; 7 bases match TRBD2. This CDR3 comprises 11 residues. Germline-derived CDR1 and CDR2 are GTSNPN and SVGIG (reference sequence). V shed 2 bases, J shed 9 bases, and the junction held 4 bases outside the gene matches.

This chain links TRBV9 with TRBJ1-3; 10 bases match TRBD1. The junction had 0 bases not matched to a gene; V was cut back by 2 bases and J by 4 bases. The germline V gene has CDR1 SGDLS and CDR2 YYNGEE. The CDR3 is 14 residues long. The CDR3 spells CASSVDRGGNTIYF. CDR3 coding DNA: TGTGCCAGCAGCGTGGACAGGGGGGGAAACACCATATATTTT.

CDR3: CSASSGIPGNTIYF. The CDR3 nucleotides are TGCAGTGCTAGTTCCGGGATCCCTGGAAACACCATATATTTT. The V call is TRBV20-1, the J call TRBJ1-3, with D uncertain. Germline V gene sequence: CDR1 DFQATT, CDR2 SNEGSKA (reference sequence). Between the trimmed V and J ends, which lost 3 bases and 2 bases, there was a span of 11 bases. CDR3 length: 14 residues.

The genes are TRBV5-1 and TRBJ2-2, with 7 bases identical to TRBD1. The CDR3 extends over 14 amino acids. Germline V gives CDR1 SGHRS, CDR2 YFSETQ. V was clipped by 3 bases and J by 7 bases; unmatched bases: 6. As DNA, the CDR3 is TGCGCCAGCAGCTCCCAGGGGGAAATCGGGGAGCTGTTTTTT. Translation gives CASSSQGEIGELFF.

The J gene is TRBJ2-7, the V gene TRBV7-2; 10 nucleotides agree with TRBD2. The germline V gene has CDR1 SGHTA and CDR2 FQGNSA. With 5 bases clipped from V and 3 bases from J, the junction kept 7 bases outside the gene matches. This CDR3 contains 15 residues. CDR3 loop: CASSLSGGNDYEQYF. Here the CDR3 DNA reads TGTGCCAGCAGCCTTAGCGGGGGGAATGACTACGAGCAGTACTTC.

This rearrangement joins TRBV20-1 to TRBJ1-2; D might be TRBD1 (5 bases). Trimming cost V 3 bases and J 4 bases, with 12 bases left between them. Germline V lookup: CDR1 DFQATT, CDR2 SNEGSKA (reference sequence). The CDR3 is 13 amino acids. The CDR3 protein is CSASQGNGYGYTF. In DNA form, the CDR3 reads TGCAGTGCTAGTCAGGGAAACGGCTATGGCTACACCTTC.

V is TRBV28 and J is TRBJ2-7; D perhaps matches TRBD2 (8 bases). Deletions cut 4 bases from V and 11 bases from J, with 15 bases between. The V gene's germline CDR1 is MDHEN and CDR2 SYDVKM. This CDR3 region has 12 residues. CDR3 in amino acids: CASSSRGGQKYF. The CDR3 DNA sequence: TGTGCCAGCAGTTCCCGGGGGGGACAGAAGTACTTC.

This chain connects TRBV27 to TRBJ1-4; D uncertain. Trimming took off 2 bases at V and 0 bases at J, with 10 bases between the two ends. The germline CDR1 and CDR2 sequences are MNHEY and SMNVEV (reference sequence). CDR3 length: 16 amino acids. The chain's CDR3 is CASSLTATTTNEKLFF. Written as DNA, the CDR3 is TGTGCCAGCAGTTTAACAGCTACCACAACTAATGAAAAACTGTTTTTT.

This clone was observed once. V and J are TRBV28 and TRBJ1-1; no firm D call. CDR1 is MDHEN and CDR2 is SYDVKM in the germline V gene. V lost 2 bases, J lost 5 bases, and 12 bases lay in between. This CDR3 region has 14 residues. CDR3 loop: CASSLTQEATEAFF. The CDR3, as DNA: TGTGCCAGCAGTTTAACGCAGGAGGCTACTGAAGCTTTCTTT.